A single sample is the source of the 20 T cell receptor beta chains below, sequenced in a study of T cells of healthy individuals. A single record per CDR3 protein comes from TCRdb applying MiXCR to the 5' RACE reads. The sample records about 96,000 distinct CDR3 sequences, around 17% being singletons. The origin of the receptors is a human donor in good health.

CDR3 residues: CASSSQGGWNEQFF. CDR3 coding DNA: TGTGCCAGCAGTTCCCAGGGCGGGTGGAATGAGCAGTTCTTC. V usage is TRBV6-5 and J usage is TRBJ2-1; D possibly uses TRBD1 or TRBD2 (5 bases each). Trimming shortened V by 4 bases and J by 7 bases, and 14 bases separated the two germline ends. The length of the CDR3 is 14 residues. Per germline, CDR1 MNHEY and CDR2 SVGAGI.

This clonotype has a handful of counts. The rearrangement links TRBV5-6 to TRBJ1-6; 9 nucleotides match TRBD1. The germline gives CDR1 SGHDT, CDR2 YYEEEE. The V gene end was trimmed by 3 bases and the J gene end by 7 bases; junction bases not matched to a gene: 5. The CDR3 runs to 15 residues. CDR3 protein: CASSSGTGLNSPLHF. The CDR3 region has the DNA TGTGCCAGCAGCTCCGGGACAGGGCTGAATTCACCCCTCCACTTT.

This clonotype was seen a handful of times. One end of the junction is discordant with germline, which a read error may explain. The J gene is TRBJ1-2, the V gene TRBV6-2 or TRBV6-3; a weak D match, TRBD1 (5 bases). The CDR3 is 14 residues long. Germline V gene data show CDR1 as MNHEY and CDR2 as SVGEGT. The CDR3 DNA reads TGTGCCAGCAGTGACTCCGGGACTATTTATGGCTACACCTTC. Protein product: CASSDSGTIYGYTF.

This clonotype was seen more than once but under ten times. The chain links TRBV6-2 or TRBV6-3 to TRBJ2-5; no reliable D call. Trimming removed 2 bases from V and 4 bases from J, with 17 bases in between. The length of the CDR3 is 16 residues. Per germline, CDR1 MNHEY and CDR2 SVGEGT. The CDR3 here is CASSYGRAPRAETQYF. DNA for the CDR3: TGTGCCAGCAGTTACGGGCGAGCTCCCCGGGCAGAGACCCAGTACTTC.

This chain links TRBV28 with TRBJ2-2; perhaps TRBD1 as D (5 bases). Germline CDR1 is MDHEN and CDR2 is SYDVKM. Trimming removed 6 bases from V and 5 bases from J, with 7 bases in between. The CDR3 loop spans 12 amino acids. The CDR3 sequence: CASRRQTGELFF. The CDR3 DNA reads as TGTGCCAGCAGACGACAGACCGGGGAGCTGTTTTTT.

There are many counts of this clonotype. J is TRBJ2-5 and V is TRBV6-4; 9 bases match TRBD2. Germline V lookup: CDR1 MRHNA, CDR2 SNTAGT. Losses at the gene ends were 3 bases for V and 1 base for J; bases not matched to a gene: 3. The CDR3 is 15 amino acids. The CDR3 here is CASSENSGSQETQYF. The CDR3, as DNA: TGTGCCAGCAGTGAAAATAGCGGGAGCCAAGAGACCCAGTACTTC.

The chain carries TRBV4-2 and TRBJ2-7, with 13 bases identical to TRBD2. CDR3 length equals 16 residues. Germline CDR1 and CDR2: LGHNA and YNFKEQ. Trimming cost V 0 bases and J 4 bases; bases outside gene matches: 3. CDR3 amino acids: CASSQEGTSGKYEQYF. The DNA of the CDR3 is TGTGCCAGCAGCCAAGAAGGGACTAGCGGGAAGTACGAGCAGTACTTC.

This clonotype has at least ten counts. The rearrangement uses TRBV7-9 and TRBJ1-5; D is possibly TRBD1 (5 bases). The length of the CDR3 is 13 residues. The V gene's germline CDR1 is SEHNR and CDR2 FQNEAQ (reference sequence). Trimming shortened V by 5 bases and J by 7 bases, and 12 bases separated the two germline ends. The CDR3 reads CASSPTEFQPQHF. DNA for the CDR3: TGTGCCAGCAGCCCGACAGAATTCCAGCCCCAGCATTTT. The full variable domain, with the rest looked up from reference TRBV7-9 and TRBJ1-5, is DTGVSQNPRHKITKRGQNVTFRCDPISEHNRLYWYRQTLGQGPEFLTYFQNEAQLEKSRLLSDRFSAERPKGSFSTLEIQRTEQGDSAMYLCASSPTEFQPQHFGDGTRLSIL.

The chain employs TRBV28 and TRBJ1-2; D not certain. V gave up 1 base and J gave up 0 bases, with 6 bases separating them. Germline-derived CDR1 and CDR2 are MDHEN and SYDVKM. This CDR3 region has 14 residues. The CDR3 spells CASSLYLANYGYTF. The CDR3 DNA follows: TGTGCCAGCAGTTTATACCTTGCTAACTATGGCTACACCTTC.

CDR3 residues: CSARDPMAGATDTQYF. The CDR3 DNA is TGCAGTGCTAGAGATCCCATGGCGGGAGCCACAGATACGCAGTATTTT. The chain has TRBV20-1 and TRBJ2-3; 7 bases are shared with TRBD2. Unmatched junction bases numbered 8, after V lost 0 bases and J lost 2 bases. The germline CDR1 and CDR2 sequences are DFQATT and SNEGSKA (reference sequence). The CDR3 length is 16 residues.

Only a few counts were recorded for this clonotype. The chain has TRBV7-9 and TRBJ2-1; 7 nucleotides match TRBD1. The CDR3 spans 16 residues. Germline lookup yields CDR1 SEHNR and CDR2 FQNEAQ (reference sequence). V shed 5 bases, J shed 4 bases, and the junction held 11 bases outside the gene matches. The CDR3 reads CASSAQTGSPYNEQFF. The CDR3 region has the DNA TGTGCCAGCAGCGCCCAGACAGGGTCCCCATACAATGAGCAGTTCTTC.

The chain uses TRBV5-1 and TRBJ2-2, with D possibly matching TRBD1 (6 bases). Trimming removed 5 bases at V and 1 base at J, with 12 bases between. Germline V gene sequence: CDR1 SGHRS, CDR2 YFSETQ. The CDR3 length is 15 residues. The CDR3 coding sequence is TGCGCCAGCAGAGCAGACAGGTTGAACACCGGGGAGCTGTTTTTT. This codes for CASRADRLNTGELFF.

The rearrangement links TRBV29-1 to TRBJ1-1; D is uncertain. This CDR3 is 13 amino acids long. V lost 0 bases to trimming and J lost 1 base, with 6 bases between them. Germline V CDR1 and CDR2: SQVTM, ANQGSEA. As DNA, the CDR3 is TGCAGCGTTGAAGATGGTGGGAACACTGAAGCTTTCTTT. As protein: CSVEDGGNTEAFF. Combining the CDR3 with reference TRBV29-1 and TRBJ1-1 gives the whole variable domain SAVISQKPSRDICQRGTSLTIQCQVDSQVTMMFWYRQQPGQSLTLIATANQGSEATYESGFVIDKFPISRPNLTFSTLTVSNMSPEDSSIYLCSVEDGGNTEAFFGQGTRLTVV.

V and J are TRBV19 and TRBJ2-2, with D possibly matching TRBD2 (5 bases). CDR3 length equals 14 residues. CDR1 is LNHDA, CDR2 SQIVND, per germline (reference sequence). Trimming removed 7 bases at V and 6 bases at J, with 15 bases between. CDR3 DNA: TGTGCCAGTAATAGGCCCACGGAGGCCGGGGAGCTGTTTTTT. As protein: CASNRPTEAGELFF.

In its sample, this clonotype was seen many times. V and J are TRBV7-9 and TRBJ1-2; D remains unclear. Trimming removed 2 bases at V and 5 bases at J, with 6 bases between. The CDR3 loop spans 12 amino acids. CDR1 is SEHNR and CDR2 is FQNEAQ in the germline V gene (reference sequence). CDR3 DNA sequence: TGTGCCAGCAGCTTAATGTTGTATGGCTACACCTTC. Translating gives CASSLMLYGYTF.

The chain is built from TRBV7-9 and TRBJ1-1; D uncertain. CDR1 and CDR2 (germline): SEHNR, FQNEAQ (reference sequence). This CDR3 contains 14 residues. V was clipped by 0 bases and J by 2 bases, with 7 bases between them. The CDR3 DNA reads as TGTGCCAGCAGCTTAGCCCAGATTAACACTGAAGCTTTCTTT. Translated: CASSLAQINTEAFF.

This clonotype has a count of ten or more. The rearrangement joins TRBV4-1 to TRBJ1-1; D not certain. V was trimmed by 3 bases and J by 4 bases, leaving 12 bases between them. CDR1 MGHRA and CDR2 YSYEKL come from the germline V gene. The CDR3 length is 14 residues. This chain's CDR3 is CASSQADRGTEAFF. The CDR3 DNA reads as TGCGCCAGCAGCCAGGCTGATCGGGGCACTGAAGCTTTCTTT.

In its sample, this clonotype was seen many times. The chain carries TRBV7-9 and TRBJ2-4; tentatively, D is TRBD1 (5 bases). This CDR3 spans 13 amino acids. Looked up from germline, CDR1 is SEHNR and CDR2 is FQNEAQ (reference sequence). V was clipped by 6 bases and J by 0 bases, with 6 bases between them. The CDR3 reads CASRGRAKNIQYF. In DNA form, the CDR3 reads TGTGCCAGCAGGGGGCGAGCCAAAAACATTCAGTACTTC.

V usage is TRBV7-9 and J usage is TRBJ1-1, with 9 bases that match TRBD1. Looked up from germline, CDR1 is SEHNR and CDR2 is FQNEAQ (reference sequence). Trimming at V came to 5 bases and at J to 0 bases, leaving 4 bases not matched to a gene. The CDR3 is 15 residues long. CDR3 residues: CASSAGQGMNTEAFF. In DNA, the CDR3 is TGTGCCAGCAGCGCCGGACAGGGGATGAACACTGAAGCTTTCTTT.

This clonotype was observed many times. The chain combines TRBV4-3 with TRBJ2-6, with D possibly matching TRBD1 (5 bases). The CDR3 totals 16 residues. Trimming pared 1 base from V and 3 bases from J, leaving 10 bases between. Per the germline V gene, CDR1 is LGHNA and CDR2 is YSLEER. The CDR3 spells CASSQGVQGGANVLTF. CDR3 sequence (DNA): TGCGCCAGCAGCCAAGGGGTTCAGGGTGGGGCCAACGTCCTGACTTTC.